This T cell receptor beta chain came from a study of T-cell reconstitution after alpha-beta-depleted transplantation in children. General study findings and limits: The origin of alpha-beta T cells about two months after transplant was reportedly several hundred expanded graft clones.

The authors prepared the TCRbeta library with unique molecular identifiers. TCRdb recomputed calls from the PCR reads with MiXCR, one row per CDR3 protein. The repertoire holds over 450,000 distinct CDR3 sequences, with over 9.5% as singletons. The sample holds many counts of this clonotype. The antigen is unknown. V lost 0 bases to trimming and J lost 5 bases, with 19 bases between them. The CDR3 totals 18 residues. Germline V lookup: CDR1 LGHNA, CDR2 YSLEER. The gene calls are TRBV4-3 and TRBJ2-2; D gene uncertain. The material was PBMCs, obtained before TCRalphabeta/CD19-depleted stem cell transplant. The TCR originated in a child aged 2 to 10 with inherited bone marrow failure, due to receive a stem cell transplant. The CDR3 reads CASSQDRPTSMYTGELFF. CDR3 coding DNA: TGCGCCAGCAGCCAAGATCGCCCAACTTCAATGTATACCGGGGAGCTGTTTTTT.